The rows below give T cell receptor beta chains drawn from one sample of a study of T cells in localized non-small cell lung cancer. The table came from immunoSEQ multiplex PCR; TCRdb's copy has only in-frame clones and leaves some out. Of roughly 35,000 clones listed, around 90% are singletons. This specimen was peripheral blood, taken before any cancer treatment. The receptor set was obtained from a woman aged 40 to 75 with stage I lung adenocarcinoma. Both conserved end residues are part of each CDR3. D genes are given only for firm matches. Clone size appears in some rows only: once, few, many, or a class for an expanded clone.

d_call,cdr3_length,j_call,v_call,clone_size,cdr3_aa,cdr3_nt
TRBD1,14,TRBJ1-1,TRBV11-2,-,CASSFQSGTGEAFF,TGTGCCAGCAGCTTCCAATCTGGGACAGGAGAAGCTTTCTTT
TRBD1,16,TRBJ1-2,TRBV5-1,-,CASSPGTGGAIDGYTF,TGCGCCAGCAGCCCCGGGACAGGGGGCGCGATTGATGGCTACACCTTC
-,16,TRBJ2-1,TRBV27,-,CASTPSWGALVYEQFF,TGTGCCAGCACTCCCTCCTGGGGGGCTTTGGTCTATGAGCAGTTCTTC
-,16,TRBJ2-5,TRBV2,-,CASSHRQNGDQETQYF,TGTGCCAGCAGTCACCGACAGAACGGGGACCAAGAGACCCAGTACTTC
TRBD2,18,TRBJ2-1,TRBV4-3,-,CASSQYTGLAGGSDEQFF,TGCGCCAGCAGCCAATACACGGGACTAGCGGGGGGGTCGGATGAGCAGTTCTTC
TRBD1,16,TRBJ1-1,TRBV6-5,-,CASSSDRGRTGTEAFF,TGTGCCAGCAGTTCAGACAGGGGGCGAACGGGGACTGAAGCTTTCTTT
-,14,TRBJ2-1,TRBV30,-,CAWREPGTYNEQFF,TGTGCCTGGAGGGAACCCGGGACTTACAATGAGCAGTTCTTC
-,14,TRBJ1-4,TRBV2,-,CASKPTSTNEKLFF,TGTGCCAGCAAGCCGACTTCAACTAATGAAAAACTGTTTTTT
-,18,TRBJ1-6,TRBV2,once,CASGVATATVSYNSPLHF,TGTGCCAGCGGAGTAGCCACCGCGACAGTCTCCTATAATTCACCCCTCCACTTT
-,13,TRBJ1-5,TRBV19,-,CASMIGSNQPQHF,TGTGCCAGTATGATTGGCAGCAATCAGCCCCAGCATTTT
-,17,TRBJ2-1,TRBV18,-,CASSRAARGSYRNEQFF,TGTGCCAGCTCACGCGCGGCTCGGGGATCTTACCGCAATGAGCAGTTCTTC
TRBD1,12,TRBJ1-2,TRBV7-9,-,CASSRGQVGYTF,TGTGCCAGCAGCCGGGGACAGGTTGGCTACACCTTC
-,15,TRBJ1-1,TRBV9,once,CASSVEGVSTTEAFF,TGTGCCAGCAGCGTAGAGGGAGTATCCACGACTGAAGCTTTCTTT
TRBD1,13,TRBJ1-5,TRBV27,-,CASSRGPGQPQHF,TGTGCCAGCAGCAGGGGGCCAGGCCAGCCCCAGCATTTT
-,16,TRBJ2-1,TRBV12-5,-,CASGFTWQGGKNEQFF,TGTGCTAGTGGTTTTACGTGGCAGGGGGGTAAAAATGAGCAGTTCTTC
-,15,TRBJ2-7,TRBV7-6,-,CASSLGGGGYYEQYF,TGTGCCAGCAGCTTAGGGGGAGGGGGGTACTACGAGCAGTACTTC
TRBD2,12,TRBJ2-3,TRBV7-2,-,CASSFTAGVGYF,TGTGCCAGCAGCTTCACAGCGGGGGTCGGGTATTTT
-,18,TRBJ1-2,TRBV4-1,-,CASSQGILWWGFNYGYTF,TGCGCCAGCAGCCAAGGGATACTTTGGTGGGGATTTAACTATGGCTACACCTTC
-,14,TRBJ2-5,TRBV7-7,-,CASSPIGGVETQYF,TGTGCTAGCAGCCCCATCGGGGGCGTGGAGACCCAGTACTTC
-,11,TRBJ2-7,TRBV19,-,CASSSPYEQYF,TGTGCCAGTAGTTCCCCCTACGAGCAGTACTTC
-,15,TRBJ1-6,TRBV28,-,CAITPLSPTGSPLHF,TGTGCCATCACCCCCCTTAGCCCCACTGGTTCACCCCTCCACTTT
-,15,TRBJ1-2,TRBV2,-,CASFGESLLDYGYTF,TGTGCCAGCTTTGGGGAGAGCCTCTTAGACTATGGCTACACCTTC
-,13,TRBJ2-5,TRBV5-5,few,CASSLTGRETQYF,TGTGCCAGCAGCCTAACAGGGAGGGAGACCCAGTACTTC
-,12,TRBJ1-2,TRBV30,-,CAWSRRRYGYTF,TGTGCCTGGAGTCGGCGGCGCTATGGCTACACCTTC
-,17,TRBJ2-1,TRBV5-6,-,CASSPNTGLANYNEQFF,TGTGCCAGCAGCCCGAACACGGGACTGGCTAACTACAATGAGCAGTTCTTC
-,16,TRBJ2-3,TRBV4-2,-,CASSQGDVRSTDTQYF,TGTGCCAGCAGCCAAGGAGATGTGCGGAGCACAGATACGCAGTATTTT
TRBD1,11,TRBJ1-1,TRBV6-1,-,CASSQGQQAFF,TGTGCCAGCAGCCAGGGACAGCAAGCTTTCTTT
-,13,TRBJ1-5,TRBV29-1,-,CSIPAGSNQPQHF,TGCAGCATTCCGGCCGGCAGTAATCAGCCCCAGCATTTT
-,14,TRBJ2-7,TRBV6-5,few,CASSYRDTSYEQYF,TGTGCCAGCAGTTACCGGGACACCTCCTACGAGCAGTACTTC
TRBD1,15,TRBJ1-2,TRBV6-1,-,CASSLPPGQGKGYTF,TGTGCCAGCAGTCTACCGCCGGGACAGGGGAAGGGCTACACCTTC